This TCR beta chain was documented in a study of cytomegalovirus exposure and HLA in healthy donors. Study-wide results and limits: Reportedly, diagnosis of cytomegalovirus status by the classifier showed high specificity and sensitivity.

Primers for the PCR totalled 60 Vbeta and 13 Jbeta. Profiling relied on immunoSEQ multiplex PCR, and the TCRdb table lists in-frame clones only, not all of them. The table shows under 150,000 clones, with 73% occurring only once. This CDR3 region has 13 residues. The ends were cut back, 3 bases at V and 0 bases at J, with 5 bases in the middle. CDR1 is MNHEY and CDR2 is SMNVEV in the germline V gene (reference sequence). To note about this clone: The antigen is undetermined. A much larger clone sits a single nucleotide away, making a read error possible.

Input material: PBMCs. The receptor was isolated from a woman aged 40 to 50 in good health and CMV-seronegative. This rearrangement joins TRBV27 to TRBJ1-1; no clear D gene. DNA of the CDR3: TGTGCCAGCAGTTTTTTAGTGAACACTGAAGCTTTCTTT. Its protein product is CASSFLVNTEAFF.